This is a list of T cell receptor beta chains from one sample in a study of blood T cell repertoires in COVID-19. Sequencing was performed with immunoSEQ multiplex PCR; in TCRdb, only in-frame clones are kept and a portion is missing. In the table there are a few hundred thousand clones, roughly 86% of which are singletons. The sample taken for sequencing was peripheral blood. These TCRs come from a woman in her forties or fifties who had recovered from COVID-19. Each CDR3 is given with its conserved first and last residue. D genes are given only for firm matches. Expanded clones get a size class; other rows say once, few or many, or leave the size out.

v_call,clone_size,j_call,d_call,cdr3_length,cdr3_aa,cdr3_nt
TRBV11-3,NA,TRBJ1-5,NA,12,CASSEYNQPQHF,TGTGCCAGCAGCGAGTATAATCAGCCCCAGCATTTT
TRBV28,NA,TRBJ2-5,NA,13,CASSFQLWETQYF,TGTGCCAGCAGTTTTCAACTGTGGGAGACCCAGTACTTC
TRBV4-1,NA,TRBJ2-5,NA,17,CASSQDGIGTLQETQYF,TGCGCCAGCAGCCAAGACGGCATTGGGACTCTCCAAGAGACCCAGTACTTC
TRBV7-2,NA,TRBJ2-1,NA,12,CASSSGGREQFF,TGTGCCAGCAGCTCCGGCGGTCGGGAGCAGTTCTTC
TRBV3-1/TRBV3-2,NA,TRBJ2-1,NA,15,CASSPERPTYNEQFF,TGTGCCAGCAGCCCGGAGCGGCCGACCTACAATGAGCAGTTCTTC
TRBV5-1,NA,TRBJ2-7,TRBD1,15,CASSLYRDSSYEQYF,TGCGCCAGCAGCTTGTACCGGGACAGTTCCTACGAGCAGTACTTC
TRBV7-9,NA,TRBJ2-7,TRBD2,18,CASSPMGSGGSSSYEQYF,TGTGCCAGCAGCCCCATGGGTAGCGGGGGTTCAAGCTCCTACGAGCAGTACTTC
TRBV15,NA,TRBJ2-2,NA,14,CATSLQGYTGELFF,TGTGCCACCAGCTTGCAGGGGTACACCGGGGAGCTGTTTTTT
TRBV5-3,NA,TRBJ1-6,NA,17,CARSLEVRVALSGPLHF,TGTGCCAGAAGCTTGGAGGTTCGAGTAGCCCTCTCGGGACCCCTCCACTTT
TRBV10-3,NA,TRBJ2-5,TRBD1,16,CAISESRTGGQETQYF,TGTGCCATCAGTGAGTCTAGGACAGGCGGACAAGAGACCCAGTACTTC
TRBV2,NA,TRBJ1-1,TRBD1,11,CASEEDRVTFF,TGTGCCAGCGAGGAGGACAGGGTAACTTTCTTT
TRBV30,NA,TRBJ1-2,TRBD1,13,CAWSPTGDHGYTF,TGTGCCTGGAGCCCGACAGGGGATCATGGCTACACCTTC
TRBV7-2,NA,TRBJ2-5,NA,14,CASSPPNAQETQYF,TGTGCCAGCAGCCCACCGAACGCGCAAGAGACCCAGTACTTC
TRBV4-3,NA,TRBJ1-1,TRBD1,15,CASSPRDRDRTEAFF,TGCGCCAGCAGCCCCCGGGACAGGGACAGAACTGAAGCTTTCTTT
TRBV18,NA,TRBJ2-6,TRBD1,17,CASSFSQGAAGANVLTF,TGTGCCAGCTCGTTCAGCCAGGGGGCGGCTGGGGCCAACGTCCTGACTTTC
TRBV3-1/TRBV3-2,NA,TRBJ2-3,TRBD1,14,CASSQDRIGDTQYF,TGTGCCAGCAGCCAGGACAGGATTGGGGATACGCAGTATTTT
TRBV5-5,NA,TRBJ2-1,NA,14,CASRAGTGDNEQFF,TGTGCCAGCAGGGCCGGGACTGGCGACAATGAGCAGTTCTTC
TRBV5-1,NA,TRBJ2-7,NA,16,CASSQLPAEGAYEQYF,TGCGCCAGCAGCCAACTCCCAGCGGAGGGAGCCTACGAGCAGTACTTC
TRBV4-3,NA,TRBJ2-1,TRBD2,16,CASSQDLAGGLREQFF,TGCGCCAGCAGCCAAGATCTAGCGGGAGGGCTTCGGGAGCAGTTCTTC
TRBV30,few,TRBJ1-6,NA,12,CAVGRGNSPLHF,TGTGCTGTAGGACGGGGGAATTCACCCCTCCACTTT
TRBV3-1/TRBV3-2,NA,TRBJ2-1,TRBD2,18,CASSQDLGLAGDPDEQFF,TGTGCCAGCAGCCAAGATTTGGGACTAGCGGGGGATCCGGATGAGCAGTTCTTC
TRBV2,many,TRBJ2-1,TRBD2,14,CASSGTSGRGEQFF,TGTGCCAGCAGTGGGACTAGCGGGCGGGGTGAGCAGTTCTTC
TRBV6-5,NA,TRBJ1-5,TRBD1,13,CASSTTGDQPQHF,TGTGCCAGCAGTACGACAGGGGATCAGCCCCAGCATTTT
TRBV5-8,NA,TRBJ1-1,NA,15,CASSLGAGVNTEAFF,TGTGCCAGCAGCCTGGGGGCCGGGGTTAACACTGAAGCTTTCTTT